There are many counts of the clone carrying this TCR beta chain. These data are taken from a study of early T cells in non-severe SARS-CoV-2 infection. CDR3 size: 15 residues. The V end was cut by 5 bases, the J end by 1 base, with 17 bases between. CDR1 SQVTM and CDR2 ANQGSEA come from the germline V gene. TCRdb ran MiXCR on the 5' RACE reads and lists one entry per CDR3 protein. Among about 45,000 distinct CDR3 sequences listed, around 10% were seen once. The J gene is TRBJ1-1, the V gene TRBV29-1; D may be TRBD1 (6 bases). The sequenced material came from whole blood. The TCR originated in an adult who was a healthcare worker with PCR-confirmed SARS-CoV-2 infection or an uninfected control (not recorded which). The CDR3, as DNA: TGCAGCGTTCGGATGACGGGGGCGGCGAACACTGAAGCTTTCTTT. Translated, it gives CSVRMTGAANTEAFF. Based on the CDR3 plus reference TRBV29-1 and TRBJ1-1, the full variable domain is SAVISQKPSRDICQRGTSLTIQCQVDSQVTMMFWYRQQPGQSLTLIATANQGSEATYESGFVIDKFPISRPNLTFSTLTVSNMSPEDSSIYLCSVRMTGAANTEAFFGQGTRLTVV.